This is a list of T cell receptor beta chains from one sample in a study of radiotherapy plus CTLA-4 blockade in lung cancer. Data came from immunoSEQ multiplex PCR; TCRdb stores just in-frame clones and leaves some out. The data show about 87,000 clones, with more than 85% seen just once and 16% held by the top ten. Sequences were derived from peripheral blood, sampled from a patient treated with radiotherapy plus ipilimumab. All receptors derive from a human donor with non-small cell lung cancer that progressed on radiotherapy plus ipilimumab. The CDR3 runs from the conserved cysteine through the conserved F or W. A D gene is named only where the DNA matches it firmly.

length: 13
J: TRBJ2-7
D: TRBD2
V: TRBV7-6
CDR3: CASSSRGGNEQYF

length: 15
J: TRBJ2-7
D: TRBD2
V: TRBV7-2
CDR3: CASSSASGISYEQYF

length: 15
J: TRBJ1-5
D: .
V: TRBV28
CDR3: CASSLGSRYNQPQHF

length: 14
J: TRBJ2-7
D: TRBD1
V: TRBV5-4
CDR3: CASSLDRADYEQYF

length: 15
J: TRBJ1-1
D: .
V: TRBV18
CDR3: CASSPLLSENTEAFF

length: 13
J: TRBJ2-5
D: .
V: TRBV6-1
CDR3: CASSLEGGETQYF

length: 14
J: TRBJ2-5
D: TRBD1
V: TRBV2
CDR3: CASRTGTVQETQYF

length: 15
J: TRBJ2-1
D: TRBD1
V: TRBV9
CDR3: CASSPRTGQYNEQFF

length: 14
J: TRBJ2-7
D: .
V: TRBV7-2
CDR3: CASSLLQGGNEQYF

length: 17
J: TRBJ2-3
D: TRBD2
V: TRBV19
CDR3: CASSSTGLAGGGDTQYF

length: 15
J: TRBJ2-1
D: .
V: TRBV5-4
CDR3: CASSFLDNSYNEQFF

length: 13
J: TRBJ2-7
D: TRBD2
V: TRBV2
CDR3: CASTLAGPYEQYF

length: 13
J: TRBJ1-2
D: TRBD1
V: TRBV7-9
CDR3: CASSYGQVYGYTF

length: 16
J: TRBJ1-2
D: .
V: TRBV10-3
CDR3: CAISESNGGLNYGYTF

length: 15
J: TRBJ1-6
D: .
V: TRBV2
CDR3: CAAAGGSSYNSPLHF

length: 15
J: TRBJ2-7
D: TRBD2
V: TRBV5-6
CDR3: CASSFLAGQSYEQYF

length: 13
J: TRBJ1-2
D: .
V: TRBV14
CDR3: CASSQVRTYGYTF

length: 12
J: TRBJ1-2
D: TRBD1
V: TRBV6-6
CDR3: CASSYGQGGYTF

length: 15
J: TRBJ2-3
D: .
V: TRBV2
CDR3: CASSELALSTDTQYF

length: 15
J: TRBJ2-6
D: .
V: TRBV7-9
CDR3: CASSLGLGGANVLTF

length: 15
J: TRBJ2-4
D: .
V: TRBV21-1
CDR3: CASSKEGLAKNIQYF

length: 12
J: TRBJ1-2
D: .
V: TRBV15
CDR3: CATTSVRYGYTF

length: 17
J: TRBJ2-2
D: .
V: TRBV7-3
CDR3: CASSLASAGANTGELFF

length: 16
J: TRBJ2-1
D: TRBD2
V: TRBV7-3
CDR3: CASSLPLAGGYNEQFF

length: 15
J: TRBJ2-7
D: .
V: TRBV5-5
CDR3: CASSLEWNGFYEQYF

length: 15
J: TRBJ2-7
D: TRBD1
V: TRBV6-1
CDR3: CASRERDRGSYEQYF

length: 17
J: TRBJ1-4
D: TRBD1
V: TRBV5-1
CDR3: CASSPGQGLATNEKLFF

length: 16
J: TRBJ2-5
D: .
V: TRBV6-5
CDR3: CASSYSSNVGGETQYF

length: 18
J: TRBJ2-6
D: .
V: TRBV6-1
CDR3: CASSEFIGGSSGANVLTF

length: 14
J: TRBJ2-7
D: .
V: TRBV30
CDR3: CACPTGRSSYEQYF

length: 15
J: TRBJ2-7
D: .
V: TRBV4-2
CDR3: CASSQGPQGSYEQYF

length: 16
J: TRBJ2-4
D: .
V: TRBV18
CDR3: CASSPLNRETKNIQYF

length: 14
J: TRBJ1-1
D: TRBD1
V: TRBV5-4
CDR3: CASSIGTGAPEAFF

length: 14
J: TRBJ1-2
D: .
V: TRBV30
CDR3: CAWSLGLGMGGYTF

length: 17
J: TRBJ2-3
D: TRBD2
V: TRBV4-2
CDR3: CASSQDGAGGPADTQYF

length: 15
J: TRBJ2-5
D: TRBD1
V: TRBV30
CDR3: CAWTSGTGGLRTQYF

length: 14
J: TRBJ2-5
D: .
V: TRBV19
CDR3: CASSFRGLQETLYF

length: 15
J: TRBJ1-1
D: .
V: TRBV6-5
CDR3: CASTGNGRWSTEAFF

length: 15
J: TRBJ1-2
D: TRBD1
V: TRBV10-3
CDR3: CAISESRQGGYGYTF

length: 16
J: TRBJ1-1
D: .
V: TRBV5-6
CDR3: CASSSRLGGQYTEAFF

length: 12
J: TRBJ1-2
D: TRBD1
V: TRBV27
CDR3: CASSPGGVGYTF

length: 15
J: TRBJ1-4
D: TRBD1
V: TRBV19
CDR3: CASNLGTATNEKLFF

length: 17
J: TRBJ2-6
D: .
V: TRBV12-5
CDR3: CASGPGVTFFGANVLTF

length: 15
J: TRBJ2-5
D: .
V: TRBV7-8
CDR3: CASSLAEGRGETQYF

length: 12
J: TRBJ1-1
D: .
V: TRBV14
CDR3: CASSPDWGEAFF

length: 14
J: TRBJ1-2
D: .
V: TRBV10-3
CDR3: CAISENGGGRGYTF

length: 15
J: TRBJ2-1
D: TRBD1
V: TRBV9
CDR3: CASSGDRESYNEQFF

length: 14
J: TRBJ2-7
D: TRBD2
V: TRBV5-4
CDR3: CASSPGGAEYEQYF

length: 13
J: TRBJ1-4
D: .
V: TRBV28
CDR3: CASRTAVNEKLFF

length: 13
J: TRBJ2-2
D: .
V: TRBV9
CDR3: CASSLQGPGELFF

length: 14
J: TRBJ2-3
D: TRBD2
V: TRBV7-9
CDR3: CASSWGLETDTQYF

length: 15
J: TRBJ1-4
D: .
V: TRBV4-1
CDR3: CASSREGTTNEKLFF